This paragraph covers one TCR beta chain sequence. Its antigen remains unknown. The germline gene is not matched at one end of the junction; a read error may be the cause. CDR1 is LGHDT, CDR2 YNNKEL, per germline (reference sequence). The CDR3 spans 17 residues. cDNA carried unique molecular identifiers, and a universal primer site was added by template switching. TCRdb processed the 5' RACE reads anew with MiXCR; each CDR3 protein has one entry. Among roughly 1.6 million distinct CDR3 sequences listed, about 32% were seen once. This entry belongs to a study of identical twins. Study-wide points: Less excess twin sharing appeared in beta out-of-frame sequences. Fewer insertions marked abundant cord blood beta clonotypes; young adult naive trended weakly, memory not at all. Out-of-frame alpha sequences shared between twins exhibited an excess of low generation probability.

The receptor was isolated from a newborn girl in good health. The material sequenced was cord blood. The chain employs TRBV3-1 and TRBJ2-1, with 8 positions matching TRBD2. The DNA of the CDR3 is TGTGCCGGCAGCCAAAGCGGAGCGGGGGACTCCTACAATGAGCAGTTCTTC. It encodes CAGSQSGAGDSYNEQFF.